This paragraph covers one T cell receptor (beta chain) sequence. In the original analysis: Estimation of nucleated cell counts was performed using reference gene primer amplification. The protocol was immunoSEQ multiplex PCR, while the TCRdb copy is restricted to in-frame clones and leaves out a portion. V, J and clone size are those of that table, while D and trimming were read from the DNA. The sample contains over 200,000 clones, about four fifths of which appear only once. A Seattle source enrolled patients during active infection and followed them longitudinally. The data are from a study of blood T cell repertoires in COVID-19. About the research overall: The study drew acute and convalescent COVID-19 samples from the United States, Italy and Spain. Sources were T cells, B-cell-depleted T cells, or PBMCs; the material itself was cDNA or gDNA.

The specimen sequenced was peripheral blood. The origin of this receptor is an elderly woman with COVID-19, enrolled during active disease.

The CDR3 coding sequence is TGTGCCAGCAGCACCCAGGGACAACGTAATTCACCCCTCCACTTT. It encodes CASSTQGQRNSPLHF. The J gene is TRBJ1-6, the V gene TRBV3-1 (or the pseudogene TRBV3-2), with a weak D call TRBD1 (6 bases). The CDR3 runs to 15 residues. V lost 5 bases, J lost 6 bases, and 14 bases lay in between. Germline V lookup: CDR1 LGHDT, CDR2 YNNKEL (reference sequence).